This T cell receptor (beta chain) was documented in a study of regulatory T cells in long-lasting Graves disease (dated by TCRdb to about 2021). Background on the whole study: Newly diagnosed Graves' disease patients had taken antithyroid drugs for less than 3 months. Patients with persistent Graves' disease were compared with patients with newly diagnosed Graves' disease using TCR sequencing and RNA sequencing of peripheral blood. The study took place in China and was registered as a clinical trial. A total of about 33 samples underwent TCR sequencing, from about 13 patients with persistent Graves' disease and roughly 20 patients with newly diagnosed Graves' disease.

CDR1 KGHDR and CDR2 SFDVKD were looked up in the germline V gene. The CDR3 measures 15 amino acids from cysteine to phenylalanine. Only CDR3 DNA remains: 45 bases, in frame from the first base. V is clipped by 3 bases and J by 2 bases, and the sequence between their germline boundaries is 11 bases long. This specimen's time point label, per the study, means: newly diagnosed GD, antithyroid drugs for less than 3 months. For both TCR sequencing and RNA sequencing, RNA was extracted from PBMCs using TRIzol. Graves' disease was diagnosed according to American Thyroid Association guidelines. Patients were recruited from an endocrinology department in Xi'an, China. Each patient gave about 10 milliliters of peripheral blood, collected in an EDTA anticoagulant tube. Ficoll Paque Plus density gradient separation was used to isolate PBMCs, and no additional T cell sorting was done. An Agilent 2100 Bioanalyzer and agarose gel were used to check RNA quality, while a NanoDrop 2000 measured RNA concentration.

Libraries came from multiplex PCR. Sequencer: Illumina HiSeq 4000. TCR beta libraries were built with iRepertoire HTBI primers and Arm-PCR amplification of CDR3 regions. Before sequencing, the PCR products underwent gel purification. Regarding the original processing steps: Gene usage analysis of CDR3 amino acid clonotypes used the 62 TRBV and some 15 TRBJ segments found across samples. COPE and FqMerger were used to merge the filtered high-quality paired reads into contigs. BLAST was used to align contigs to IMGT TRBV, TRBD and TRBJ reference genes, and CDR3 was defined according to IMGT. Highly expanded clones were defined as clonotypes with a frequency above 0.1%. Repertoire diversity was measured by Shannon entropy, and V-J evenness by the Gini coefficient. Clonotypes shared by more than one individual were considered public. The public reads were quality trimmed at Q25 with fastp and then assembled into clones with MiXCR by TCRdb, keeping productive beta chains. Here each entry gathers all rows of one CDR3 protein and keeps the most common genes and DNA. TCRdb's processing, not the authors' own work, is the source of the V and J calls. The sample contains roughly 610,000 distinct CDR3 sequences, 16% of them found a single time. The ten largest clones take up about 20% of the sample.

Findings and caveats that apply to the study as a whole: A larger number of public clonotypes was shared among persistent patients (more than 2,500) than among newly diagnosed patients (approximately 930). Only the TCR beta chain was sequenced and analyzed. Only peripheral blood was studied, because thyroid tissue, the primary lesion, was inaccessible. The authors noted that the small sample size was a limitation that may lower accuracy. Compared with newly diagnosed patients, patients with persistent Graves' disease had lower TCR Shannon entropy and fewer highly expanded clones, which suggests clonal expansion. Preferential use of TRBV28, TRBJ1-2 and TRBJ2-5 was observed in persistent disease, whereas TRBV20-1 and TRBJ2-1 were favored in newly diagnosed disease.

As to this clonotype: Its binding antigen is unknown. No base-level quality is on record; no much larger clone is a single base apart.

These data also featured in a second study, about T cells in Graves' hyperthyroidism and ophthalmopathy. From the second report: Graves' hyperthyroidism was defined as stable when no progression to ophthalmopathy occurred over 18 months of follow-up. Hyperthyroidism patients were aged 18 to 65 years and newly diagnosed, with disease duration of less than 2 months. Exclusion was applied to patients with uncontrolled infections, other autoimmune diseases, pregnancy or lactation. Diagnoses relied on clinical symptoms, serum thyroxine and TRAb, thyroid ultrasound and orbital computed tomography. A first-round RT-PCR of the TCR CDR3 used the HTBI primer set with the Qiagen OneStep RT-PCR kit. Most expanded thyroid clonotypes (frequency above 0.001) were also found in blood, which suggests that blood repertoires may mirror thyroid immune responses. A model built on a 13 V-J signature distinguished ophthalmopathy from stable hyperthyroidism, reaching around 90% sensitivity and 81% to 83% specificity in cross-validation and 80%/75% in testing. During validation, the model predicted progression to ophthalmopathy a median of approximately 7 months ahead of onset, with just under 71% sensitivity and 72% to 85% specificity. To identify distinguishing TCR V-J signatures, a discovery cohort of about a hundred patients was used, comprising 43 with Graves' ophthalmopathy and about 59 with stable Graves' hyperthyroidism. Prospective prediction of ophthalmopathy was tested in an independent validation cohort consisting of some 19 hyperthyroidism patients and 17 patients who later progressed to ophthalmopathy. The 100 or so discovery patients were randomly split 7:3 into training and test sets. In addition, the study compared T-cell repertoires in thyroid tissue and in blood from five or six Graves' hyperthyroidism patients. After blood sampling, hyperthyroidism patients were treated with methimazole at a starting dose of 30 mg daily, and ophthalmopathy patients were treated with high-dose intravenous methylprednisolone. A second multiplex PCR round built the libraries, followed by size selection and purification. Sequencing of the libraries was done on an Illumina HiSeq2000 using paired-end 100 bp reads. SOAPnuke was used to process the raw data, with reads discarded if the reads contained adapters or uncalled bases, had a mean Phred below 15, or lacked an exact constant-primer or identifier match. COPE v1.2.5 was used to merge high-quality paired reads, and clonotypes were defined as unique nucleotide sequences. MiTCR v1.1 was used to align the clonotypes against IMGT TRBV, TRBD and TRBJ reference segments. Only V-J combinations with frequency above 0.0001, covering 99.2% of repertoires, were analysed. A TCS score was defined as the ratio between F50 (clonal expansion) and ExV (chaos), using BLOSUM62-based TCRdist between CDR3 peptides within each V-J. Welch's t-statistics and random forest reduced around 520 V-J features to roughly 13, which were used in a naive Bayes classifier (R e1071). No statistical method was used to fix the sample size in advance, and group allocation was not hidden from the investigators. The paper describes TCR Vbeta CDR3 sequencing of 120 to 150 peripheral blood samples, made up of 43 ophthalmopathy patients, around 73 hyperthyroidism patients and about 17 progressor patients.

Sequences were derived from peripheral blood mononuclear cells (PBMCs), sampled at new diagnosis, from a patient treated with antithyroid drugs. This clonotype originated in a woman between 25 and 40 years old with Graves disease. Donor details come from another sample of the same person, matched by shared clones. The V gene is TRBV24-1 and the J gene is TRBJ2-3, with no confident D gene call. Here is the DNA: TGTGCCACCAGTGATCTTGACGGATTCACAGATACGCAGTATTTT. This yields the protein CATSDLDGFTDTQYF.